This is a list of T cell receptor beta chains from one sample in a study of identical twins. Via MiXCR, TCRdb re-called the 5' RACE reads, giving one row per CDR3 protein. The table lists under 300,000 distinct CDR3 sequences, roughly 13% of them singletons. In addition, the sample was reused for a study of yellow fever vaccine responses in identical twins.

Sequencing was done on a sample of memory (CD45RO+) T cells sorted from blood. The receptors were gathered from a woman under 30 in good health. The CDR3 runs from the conserved cysteine through the conserved F or W. The D gene is left open where the match is weak. Expanded clones get a size class; other rows say once, few or many, or leave the size out.

J gene,D gene,clone size,V gene,CDR3 protein,CDR3 DNA
TRBJ2-1,-,few,TRBV10-3,CAISGRDTDNEQFF,TGTGCCATCAGTGGTAGAGACACAGACAATGAGCAGTTCTTC
TRBJ2-7,TRBD1,-,TRBV15,CATSREPGQGADEQYF,TGTGCCACCAGCAGAGAACCGGGACAGGGGGCGGACGAGCAGTACTTC
TRBJ2-6,-,few,TRBV2,CASSEAGGTGANVLTF,TGTGCCAGCAGTGAAGCGGGGGGTACTGGGGCCAACGTCCTGACTTTC
TRBJ2-1,-,many,TRBV3-1,CASSQDLRISYNEQFF,TGTGCCAGCAGCCAAGATCTAAGGATCTCCTACAATGAGCAGTTCTTC
TRBJ1-5,-,few,TRBV7-2,CASTTRGDQPQHF,TGTGCCAGCACCACCCGAGGGGATCAGCCCCAGCATTTT
TRBJ1-6,-,few,TRBV30,CACGSSPLHF,TGTGCCTGCGGTAGTTCACCCCTCCACTTT
TRBJ2-3,TRBD2,few,TRBV6-1,CASSERVAGSTDTQYF,TGTGCCAGCAGTGAAAGAGTAGCGGGGAGCACAGATACGCAGTATTTT
TRBJ2-3,TRBD1,few,TRBV9,CASSQLRQGASTDTQYF,TGTGCCAGCAGCCAACTACGACAGGGGGCGAGCACAGATACGCAGTATTTT
TRBJ1-6,-,-,TRBV6-6,CASRGGGGTPLHF,TGTGCCAGCAGAGGGGGGGGTGGGACACCCCTCCACTTT
TRBJ2-7,-,few,TRBV7-4,CASTGVGYTYEQYF,TGTGCCAGCACGGGGGTGGGGTATACCTACGAGCAGTACTTC
TRBJ2-7,-,-,TRBV7-2,CASSSGRDFDEQYF,TGTGCCAGCAGCTCGGGGCGGGACTTCGACGAGCAGTACTTC
TRBJ2-1,TRBD1,many,TRBV5-6,CASSLVIIWDRENNEQFF,TGTGCCAGCAGCTTGGTTATAATCTGGGACAGGGAAAACAATGAGCAGTTCTTC
TRBJ2-1,TRBD2,many,TRBV12-3/TRBV12-4,CASSSPSGRGRYNEQFF,TGTGCCAGCAGTTCCCCGAGTGGGCGGGGGAGATACAATGAGCAGTTCTTC
TRBJ2-2,-,-,TRBV21-1,CASTPGNTGELFF,TGTGCCAGCACCCCTGGGAACACCGGGGAGCTGTTTTTT
TRBJ2-7,-,many,TRBV4-3,CASSQGGGTLSYEQYF,TGCGCCAGCAGCCAAGGGGGCGGGACACTAAGTTACGAGCAGTACTTC
TRBJ2-7,TRBD1,few,TRBV7-2,CASSSGTGGIYEQYF,TGTGCCAGCAGCTCAGGGACAGGGGGGATCTACGAGCAGTACTTC
TRBJ2-7,-,once,TRBV7-2,CASSSTQGPAYEQYF,TGTGCCAGCAGCTCGACGCAGGGGCCCGCCTACGAGCAGTACTTC
TRBJ2-7,TRBD1,few,TRBV3-1,CASSRGQASDYEQYF,TGTGCCAGCAGCCGGGGACAGGCTTCGGATTACGAGCAGTACTTC
TRBJ2-3,TRBD2,few,TRBV15,CATSRTSGGADTQYF,TGTGCCACCAGCAGAACTAGCGGGGGGGCAGATACGCAGTATTTT
TRBJ1-3,-,many,TRBV5-1,CASSPNSGNTIYF,TGCGCCAGCAGCCCTAACTCTGGAAACACCATATATTTT
TRBJ2-3,-,-,TRBV6-2/TRBV6-3,CASLTRNIGTDTQYF,TGTGCCAGTCTTACACGGAACATTGGCACAGATACGCAGTATTTT
TRBJ2-1,TRBD2,few,TRBV20-1,CSASGKRTRSYEQFF,TGCAGTGCTTCCGGAAAACGGACTAGATCATACGAGCAGTTCTTC
TRBJ2-2,-,many,TRBV12-3/TRBV12-4,CASSPQGPPNTGELFF,TGTGCCAGCAGCCCTCAGGGGCCCCCGAACACCGGGGAGCTGTTTTTT
TRBJ1-2,-,-,TRBV7-9,CASSLALSGDNYGYTF,TGTGCCAGCAGCTTAGCGCTTTCCGGAGATAACTATGGCTACACCTTC
TRBJ2-7,TRBD1,-,TRBV11-2,CASSLEDRKAEQYF,TGTGCCAGCAGCTTAGAGGACAGGAAGGCCGAGCAGTACTTC
TRBJ2-3,TRBD2,many,TRBV12-3/TRBV12-4,CASSPLAGGTDTQYF,TGTGCCAGCAGTCCCCTAGCGGGGGGCACAGATACGCAGTATTTT
TRBJ2-2,TRBD2,many,TRBV10-3,CAITDGTSVVSSTGELFF,TGTGCCATCACCGACGGGACTAGCGTCGTCTCGAGCACCGGGGAGCTGTTTTTT
TRBJ2-3,TRBD2,-,TRBV20-1,CSARDRVGLAGPTDTQYF,TGCAGTGCTAGAGATCGAGTAGGACTAGCGGGACCCACAGATACGCAGTATTTT
TRBJ2-1,-,few,TRBV3-1,CASSQGAGHYNEQFF,TGTGCCAGCAGCCAAGGTGCGGGGCACTACAATGAGCAGTTCTTC
TRBJ2-1,TRBD2,many,TRBV14,CASRPTLAGGGNSYNEQFF,TGTGCCAGCAGACCTACTTTAGCGGGAGGGGGGAACTCCTACAATGAGCAGTTCTTC
TRBJ2-6,TRBD1,-,TRBV20-1,CSARGFVGTGGSGANVLTF,TGCAGTGCTAGAGGGTTCGTTGGGACAGGGGGCTCTGGGGCCAACGTCCTGACTTTC
TRBJ2-2,-,-,TRBV28,CASTLGGGTGELFF,TGTGCCAGCACTTTAGGAGGGGGCACCGGGGAGCTGTTTTTT
TRBJ2-3,TRBD2,few,TRBV7-9,CASSQRKAGGESTQYF,TGTGCCAGCAGCCAAAGGAAAGCGGGAGGTGAAAGTACGCAGTATTTT
TRBJ2-1,-,-,TRBV7-2,CASSLVAEQFF,TGTGCCAGCAGCTTAGTTGCGGAGCAGTTCTTC
TRBJ1-5,-,few,TRBV3-1,CASSPGGTSVDQPQHF,TGTGCCAGCAGCCCCGGGGGGACTTCAGTCGATCAGCCCCAGCATTTT
TRBJ2-3,-,-,TRBV20-1,CSARDNGGPADTQYF,TGCAGTGCTAGAGATAATGGGGGGCCCGCAGATACGCAGTATTTT
TRBJ2-3,-,few,TRBV11-2,CASSSQAGGSTDTQYF,TGTGCCAGCAGCTCCCAGGCCGGGGGATCCACAGATACGCAGTATTTT
TRBJ1-3,-,-,TRBV2,CASNRATGNTIYF,TGTGCCAGCAACCGGGCAACTGGAAACACCATATATTTT
TRBJ2-1,-,-,TRBV3-1,CASSFGRDNEQFF,TGTGCCAGCAGTTTCGGACGGGACAATGAGCAGTTCTTC
TRBJ2-7,-,once,TRBV20-1,CSARGGTIYEQYF,TGCAGTGCTAGAGGTGGGACAATCTACGAGCAGTACTTC